The 27 T cell receptor beta chains reported below all come from one sample, sequenced in a study of cytomegalovirus exposure and HLA in healthy donors. TCRdb keeps only in-frame clones here, not all; method: immunoSEQ multiplex PCR. The data contain a few hundred thousand clones, roughly nine tenths of them singletons. The material sequenced was PBMCs. The receptors derive from a man between 18 and 35 years old in good health and CMV-seropositive.

This chain connects TRBV18 to TRBJ2-2; D is unclear. Trimming shortened V by 2 bases and J by 5 bases, and 9 bases separated the two germline ends. In germline, CDR1 is KGHSH, CDR2 LQKENI. The CDR3 consists of 14 residues. The CDR3 is CASSPGGSTGELFF. The CDR3 DNA follows: TGTGCCAGCTCACCAGGCGGATCGACCGGGGAGCTGTTTTTT.

The rearrangement links TRBV5-6 to TRBJ2-7, with D unclear. V lost 2 bases and J lost 2, with 8 bases in between. This CDR3 contains 13 residues. Germline lookup yields CDR1 SGHDT and CDR2 YYEEEE. The CDR3 reads CASSFPGTYEQYF. In DNA, the CDR3 is TGTGCCAGCAGCTTTCCTGGTACCTACGAGCAGTACTTC.

The gene calls are TRBV4-2 and TRBJ2-1; 9 nucleotides agree with TRBD2. This CDR3 spans 15 amino acids. The V gene end was trimmed by 0 bases and the J gene end by 13 bases; junction bases not matched to a gene: 10. Looked up from germline, CDR1 is LGHNA and CDR2 is YNFKEQ. Here the CDR3 DNA reads TGTGCCAGCAGCCAAGAAGGGCTAGCGGGATGGTCCCAGTTCTTC. Protein: CASSQEGLAGWSQFF.

The chain joins TRBV6-1 to TRBJ2-7; the D gene is possibly TRBD1 (5 bases). Trimming shortened V by 3 bases and J by 5 bases, and 11 bases separated the two germline ends. The CDR3 runs to 13 residues. Germline values: CDR1 MNHNS, CDR2 SASEGT. CDR3 in DNA: TGTGCCAGCAGTGAGCCAGGGTGGGACGAGCAGTACTTC. Amino acid sequence: CASSEPGWDEQYF.

This clone has more than one count but fewer than ten. This sequence joins TRBV4-1 and TRBJ2-7; D gene ambiguous. The CDR3 extends over 14 amino acids. V lost 4 bases and J lost 3, with 13 bases in between. CDR1 is MGHRA and CDR2 is YSYEKL in the germline V gene. CDR3 in amino acids: CASSLTNRVYEQYF. In DNA form, the CDR3 reads TGCGCCAGCAGCCTAACAAATCGGGTCTACGAGCAGTACTTC.

This sequence joins TRBV9 and TRBJ2-3; D unresolved. With 2 bases removed from V and 7 bases from J, the gap between germline ends came to 14 bases. The length of the CDR3 is 14 residues. Germline CDR1 reads SGDLS; CDR2 reads YYNGEE. The CDR3 sequence: CASSVTGKYYTQYF. CDR3 DNA sequence: TGTGCCAGCAGCGTCACTGGAAAATACTATACGCAGTATTTT.

This clone turned up a few times. The chain combines TRBV19 with TRBJ1-2, with 9 nucleotides matching TRBD1. The J segment lost 5 bases and the V segment lost 4 bases, leaving 5 bases of the junction unmatched. Per the germline V gene, CDR1 is LNHDA and CDR2 is SQIVND (reference sequence). The CDR3 length is 14 residues. The CDR3 region is CASSKDRGSYGYTF. As DNA, the CDR3 is TGTGCCAGTAGTAAGGACAGGGGTTCGTATGGCTACACCTTC.

The gene calls are TRBV20-1 and TRBJ2-1; D not certain. This CDR3 comprises 11 residues. V lost 1 base and J lost 8, with 6 bases in between. Germline CDR1 is DFQATT and CDR2 is SNEGSKA (reference sequence). The CDR3 here is CSARASYEQFF. In DNA, the CDR3 is TGCAGTGCTAGAGCTTCCTATGAGCAGTTCTTC.

This clone showed up just once. This rearrangement joins TRBV30 to TRBJ2-5; D call uncertain. The length of the CDR3 is 13 residues. Between the trimmed V and J ends, which lost 5 bases and 1 base, there was a span of 11 bases. The germline V gene has CDR1 GTSNPN and CDR2 SVGIG (reference sequence). CDR3 coding DNA: TGTGCCTGGGGATCAGGATTCCAAGAGACCCAGTACTTC. This gives the protein CAWGSGFQETQYF.

The CDR3 coding sequence is TGTGCCAGCAGTGATTTCACCTATGGCTACACCTTC. Translation gives CASSDFTYGYTF. The chain combines TRBV2 with TRBJ1-2; no reliable D call. With 3 bases removed from V and 4 bases from J, the gap between germline ends came to 6 bases. The CDR3 covers 12 residues. The germline gives CDR1 SNHLY, CDR2 FYNNEI. Drawing the rest from reference TRBV2 and TRBJ1-2, the complete variable domain is EPEVTQTPSHQVTQMGQEVILRCVPISNHLYFYWYRQILGQKVEFLVSFYNNEISEKSEIFDDQFSVERPDGSNFTLKIRSTKLEDSAMYFCASSDFTYGYTFGSGTRLTVV.

The chain uses TRBV5-4 and TRBJ1-1; tentatively, D is TRBD1 (5 bases). The CDR3 length is 15 residues. V lost 4 bases and J 6 bases, leaving 19 bases between the germline ends. Germline CDR1 SGHNT, CDR2 YYREEE (reference sequence). CDR3 loop: CASSREVVRGAEAFF. The CDR3 DNA follows: TGTGCCAGCAGCCGGGAGGTGGTTAGGGGAGCTGAAGCTTTCTTT. The full variable domain, completed using reference TRBV5-4 and TRBJ1-1, is ETGVTQSPTHLIKTRGQQVTLRCSSQSGHNTVSWYQQALGQGPQFIFQYYREEENGRGNFPPRFSGLQFPNYSSELNVNALELDDSALYLCASSREVVRGAEAFFGQGTRLTVV.

This clone was detected a few times. The genes are TRBV5-1 and TRBJ1-2; D not certain. Trimming left V 4 bases short and J 6 bases short, with 16 bases between. Germline V gives CDR1 SGHRS, CDR2 YFSETQ. This CDR3 region has 14 residues. The CDR3 DNA sequence: TGCGCCAGCAGCCTTTTAGCAGACGCGGATGGCTACACCTTC. This encodes CASSLLADADGYTF.

The V and J genes are TRBV5-4 and TRBJ2-7; TRBD2 matches at 8 bases. V lost 5 bases to trimming and J lost 0 bases; unmatched junction nucleotides: 10. The germline V gene has CDR1 SGHNT and CDR2 YYREEE (reference sequence). This CDR3 comprises 16 residues. DNA of the CDR3: TGTGCCAGCAGTCCCGGGGGGAGCGGGAGCTCCTACGAGCAGTACTTC. This sequence encodes CASSPGGSGSSYEQYF.

The rearrangement uses TRBV18 and TRBJ2-7, with a possible D match to TRBD2 (7 bases). CDR1 and CDR2 from the germline V gene are KGHSH and LQKENI. V was cut by 2 bases and J by 4 bases, with 12 bases left in between. This CDR3 contains 14 residues. CDR3 amino acids: CASSPGGGRYEQYF. CDR3 sequence (DNA): TGTGCCAGCTCACCAGGGGGGGGGCGGTACGAGCAGTACTTC.

As regards this clone: Other nucleotide sequences in the sample specify the same CDR3. The chain combines TRBV6-5 with TRBJ2-7, with D uncertain. CDR3 length equals 13 residues. The germline V gene has CDR1 MNHEY and CDR2 SVGAGI. The ends were cut back, 6 bases at V and 3 bases at J, with 12 bases in the middle. This chain's CDR3 is CASSPSLSYEQYF. In nucleotides, the CDR3 is TGTGCCAGCAGCCCTTCCCTGAGCTACGAGCAGTACTTC.

The gene calls are TRBV6-1 and TRBJ2-5; D possibly corresponds to TRBD2 (6 bases). The CDR3 is 16 amino acids. Trimming cost V 0 bases and J 2 bases, with 13 bases left between them. The germline gives CDR1 MNHNS, CDR2 SASEGT. The CDR3 sequence: CASSEALSRGQETQYF. The CDR3 DNA reads TGTGCCAGCAGTGAAGCGCTTTCGCGGGGTCAAGAGACCCAGTACTTC.

Comment on this clone: The junction differs from germline at one of its ends, possibly a read error. The chain joins TRBV4-2 to TRBJ1-1, with a tentative D call TRBD1 (5 bases). CDR1 and CDR2 from the germline V gene are LGHNA and YNFKEQ. There are 12 residues in the CDR3. The CDR3 bases are TGTGCCAGTTGGGGTGGAGGGGCTGAGGCTTTCTTT. The encoded protein is CASWGGGAEAFF.

The rearrangement joins TRBV7-6 to TRBJ2-5, with D unclear. Looked up from germline, CDR1 is SGHVS and CDR2 is FNYEAQ. The germline V and J ends were trimmed by 5 bases and 0 bases, with 4 bases remaining between them. The CDR3 contains 12 residues. The CDR3 region is CASSQNQETQYF. The CDR3 coding sequence is TGTGCCAGCAGCCAAAACCAAGAGACCCAGTACTTC.

The chain couples TRBV6-5 to TRBJ1-2; D gene unclear. There are 13 residues in the CDR3. Germline V gene data show CDR1 as MNHEY and CDR2 as SVGAGI. V lost 0 bases and J 7 bases, leaving 9 bases between the germline ends. The CDR3 DNA is TGTGCCAGCAGTTACTCCATGGGCTCTGGCTACACCTTC. It is translated as CASSYSMGSGYTF.

V and J are TRBV11-3 and TRBJ2-5; 9 bases line up with TRBD1. Trimming cost V 5 bases and J 5 bases; bases outside gene matches: 3. Germline CDR1 is SGHNT and CDR2 is YENEEA. This CDR3 region has 13 residues. The CDR3 is CASSLDRGETQYF. In DNA form, the CDR3 reads TGTGCCAGCAGCCTGGACAGGGGTGAGACCCAGTACTTC.

This chain uses TRBV30 with TRBJ1-4; D gene ambiguous. Looked up from germline, CDR1 is GTSNPN and CDR2 is SVGIG (reference sequence). The CDR3 length is 14 residues. V shed 0 bases and J shed 8 bases, with 13 bases lying between them. The CDR3 DNA reads as TGTGCCTGGAGTGTACGAGAGGGTTGGGAAAAACTGTTTTTT. Amino acid sequence: CAWSVREGWEKLFF.

The chain combines TRBV7-8 with TRBJ2-5; D remains unclear. CDR3 length: 14 residues. V lost 4 bases, J lost 1 base, and 10 bases lay in between. Germline CDR1 SGHVS, CDR2 FQNEAQ. CDR3 nucleotides: TGTGCCAGCAGCTCGGATTGGGTCCAAGAGACCCAGTACTTC. Its translation is CASSSDWVQETQYF.

This sequence joins TRBV4-2 and TRBJ1-1; D ambiguous. V was clipped by 1 base and J by 1 base, with 10 bases between them. This CDR3 is built from 15 residues. From germline, CDR1 is LGHNA and CDR2 YNFKEQ. The CDR3 DNA follows: TGTGCCAGCAGCCAAGGGGGTAGACAGAACACTGAAGCTTTCTTT. This translates into CASSQGGRQNTEAFF.

The chain combines TRBV30 with TRBJ2-1; TRBD2 agrees at 14 bases. The CDR3 length is 14 residues. CDR1 and CDR2 (germline): GTSNPN, SVGIG (reference sequence). With V trimmed by 1 base and J by 7 bases, 0 bases remained unmatched. CDR3 protein: CAWSGLAGGNEQFF. In nucleotides, the CDR3 is TGTGCCTGGAGTGGACTAGCGGGAGGGAATGAGCAGTTCTTC.

The chain couples TRBV6-1 to TRBJ1-2; 8 positions match TRBD1. CDR3 length: 15 amino acids. Losses at the gene ends were 9 bases for V and 1 base for J; bases not matched to a gene: 10. Germline assignment: CDR1 MNHNS and CDR2 SASEGT. CDR3 nucleotide sequence: TGTGCCAGTACCTTGGAAGGACAGGGTAACTATGGCTACACCTTC. Amino acid sequence: CASTLEGQGNYGYTF.

J is TRBJ1-1 and V is TRBV5-1; D unclear. V was cut by 0 bases and J by 4 bases, with 7 bases left in between. The germline CDR1 and CDR2 sequences are SGHRS and YFSETQ. There are 13 residues in the CDR3. The CDR3 is CASSLAPATEAFF. DNA for the CDR3: TGCGCCAGCAGCTTGGCGCCAGCCACTGAAGCTTTCTTT.

The rearrangement joins TRBV10-3 to TRBJ1-4; 9 nucleotides align to TRBD1. CDR3 size: 16 residues. CDR1 is ENHRY, CDR2 SYGVKD, per germline. The trim removed 0 bases at V and 2 bases at J, leaving 1 base unmatched. CDR3 coding DNA: TGTGCCATCAGTGAGTCAGACAGGGGGACTAATGAAAAACTGTTTTTT. It specifies CAISESDRGTNEKLFF.